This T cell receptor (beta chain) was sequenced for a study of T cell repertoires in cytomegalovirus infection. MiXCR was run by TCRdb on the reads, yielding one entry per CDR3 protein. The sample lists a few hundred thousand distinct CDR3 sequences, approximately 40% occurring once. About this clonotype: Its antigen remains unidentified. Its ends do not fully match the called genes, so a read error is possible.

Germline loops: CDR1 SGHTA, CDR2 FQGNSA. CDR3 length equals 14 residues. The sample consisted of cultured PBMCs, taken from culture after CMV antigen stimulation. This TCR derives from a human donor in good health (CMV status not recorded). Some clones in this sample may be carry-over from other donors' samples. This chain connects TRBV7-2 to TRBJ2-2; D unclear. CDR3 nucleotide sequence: TGTGCCAGCAACTTAGGGCCAAACACCGGGGAGCTGTTTTTT. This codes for CASNLGPNTGELFF. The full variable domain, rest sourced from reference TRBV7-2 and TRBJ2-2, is GAGVSQSPSNKVTEKGKDVELRCDPISGHTALYWYRQSLGQGLEFLIYFQGNSAPDKSGLPSDRFSAERTGGSVSTLTIQRTQQEDSAVYLCASNLGPNTGELFFGEGSRLTVL.